This TCR beta chain was sequenced during a study of CD8 T cells in ankylosing spondylitis (dated by TCRdb to 2015 to 2018). General notes on the study: T cell receptor beta repertoires were profiled in healthy donors and ankylosing spondylitis patients so that disease-linked TCR variants could be found. The full study cohort was made up of 20 to 25 ankylosing spondylitis patients and 108 healthy donors. Peripheral blood was sampled, and synovial fluid was also collected from ankylosing spondylitis patients. What the authors observed across the whole study: Some TCR beta motif variants had previously been reported in synovial fluid and blood of reactive arthritis patients, which suggested common disease-initiation mechanisms. The disease-linked clones showed a CD8+ phenotype and occurred at relatively low frequencies in peripheral blood. A TCR beta motif made up of eight or nine highly homologous amino acid variants appeared to be characteristic of blood from ankylosing spondylitis patients. According to the report, matched synovial fluid samples from ankylosing spondylitis patients were significantly enriched for the disease-linked clones.

Reads for this sample came from an Illumina HiSeq 2500. Quantitative 5'-RACE with molecular barcodes was used to prepare TCR beta libraries. The original methods were these. Disease-linked TCR variants were identified with a new computational method built on a probabilistic model of VDJ rearrangement. Using fastp trimming at Q25 and MiXCR clonotype assembly, TCRdb reanalyzed the public sequencing data and kept in-frame beta chains. Each entry merges the rows of one CDR3 protein and shows their most common DNA and genes. TCRdb's processing, not the study's, gives the V and J calls here. The sample table holds 350,000 to 400,000 distinct CDR3 sequences, of which roughly 20% were seen once. Together, the top ten hold around 13% of the sample. The V end loses 2 bases and the J end loses 4 bases, and a stretch of 11 bases separates them. Per the germline V gene, MGHDK is the CDR1 and SYGVNS is the CDR2. Inclusive of the bounding cysteine and phenylalanine, the CDR3 is 14 residues long. The CDR3 DNA has 42 bases and is translated from base 1.

On this clonotype: The clone's antigen remains unknown. Per-nucleotide qualities are absent, and no much larger clonotype sits a single base away.

This receptor was obtained from a male donor with ankylosing spondylitis or in good health (not recorded which). The receptor chain draws on TRBV25-1 and TRBJ1-2, and TRBD1 may be the D gene, going by 5 matching bases. The sample comprised blood, either unsorted or a sorted T cell fraction (not recorded which). The CDR3 sequence is CASSEGRQFYGYTF. DNA sequence: TGTGCCAGCAGTGAAGGTCGACAGTTCTATGGCTACACCTTC.